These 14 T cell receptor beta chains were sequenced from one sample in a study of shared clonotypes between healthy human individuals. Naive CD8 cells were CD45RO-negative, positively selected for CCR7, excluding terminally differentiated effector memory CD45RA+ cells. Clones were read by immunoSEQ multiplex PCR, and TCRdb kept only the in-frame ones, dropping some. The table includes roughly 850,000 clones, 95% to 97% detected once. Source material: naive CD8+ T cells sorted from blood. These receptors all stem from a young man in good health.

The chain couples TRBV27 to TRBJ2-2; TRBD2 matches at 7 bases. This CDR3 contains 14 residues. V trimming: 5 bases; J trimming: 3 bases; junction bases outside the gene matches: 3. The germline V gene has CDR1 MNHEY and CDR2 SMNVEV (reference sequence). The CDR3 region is CASSRGGYTGELFF. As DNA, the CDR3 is TGTGCCAGCAGTCGGGGAGGGTACACCGGGGAGCTGTTTTTT.

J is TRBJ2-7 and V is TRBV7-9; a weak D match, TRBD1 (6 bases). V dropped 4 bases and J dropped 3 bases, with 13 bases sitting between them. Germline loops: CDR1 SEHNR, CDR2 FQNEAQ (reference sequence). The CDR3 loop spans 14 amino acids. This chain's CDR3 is CASSSSTGFYEQYF. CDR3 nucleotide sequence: TGTGCCAGCAGCTCCTCGACAGGATTCTACGAGCAGTACTTC.

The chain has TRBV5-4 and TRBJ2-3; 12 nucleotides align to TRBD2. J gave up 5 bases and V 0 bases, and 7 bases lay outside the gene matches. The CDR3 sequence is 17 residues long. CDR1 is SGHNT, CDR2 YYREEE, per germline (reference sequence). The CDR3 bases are TGTGCCAGCAGCTTGGACCTAGCGGGAGGGCCTGGAGATACGCAGTATTTT. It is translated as CASSLDLAGGPGDTQYF.

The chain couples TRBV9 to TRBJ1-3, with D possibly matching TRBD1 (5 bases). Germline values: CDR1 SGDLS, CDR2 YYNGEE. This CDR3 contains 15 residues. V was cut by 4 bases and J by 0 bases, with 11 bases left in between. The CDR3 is CASSLDGGSGNTIYF. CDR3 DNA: TGTGCCAGCAGCCTTGACGGGGGCTCTGGAAACACCATATATTTT.

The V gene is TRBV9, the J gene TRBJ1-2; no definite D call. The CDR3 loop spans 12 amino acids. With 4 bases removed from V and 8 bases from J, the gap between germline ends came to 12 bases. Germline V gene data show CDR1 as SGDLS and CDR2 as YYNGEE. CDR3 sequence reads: CASSSRSGGYTF. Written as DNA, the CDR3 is TGTGCCAGCAGCTCCCGGTCCGGGGGCTACACCTTC.

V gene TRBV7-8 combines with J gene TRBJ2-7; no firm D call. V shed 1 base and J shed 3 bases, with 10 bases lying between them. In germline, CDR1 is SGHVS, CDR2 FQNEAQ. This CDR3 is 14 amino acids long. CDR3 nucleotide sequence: TGTGCCAGCAGCTTAGTCGGGCGGCGCTACGAGCAGTACTTC. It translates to CASSLVGRRYEQYF.

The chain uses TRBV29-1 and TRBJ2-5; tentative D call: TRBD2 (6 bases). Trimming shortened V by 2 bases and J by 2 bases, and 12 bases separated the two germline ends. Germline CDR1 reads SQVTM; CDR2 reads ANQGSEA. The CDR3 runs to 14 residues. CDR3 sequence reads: CSVEYVGLQETQYF. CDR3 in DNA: TGCAGCGTTGAATATGTTGGACTACAAGAGACCCAGTACTTC.

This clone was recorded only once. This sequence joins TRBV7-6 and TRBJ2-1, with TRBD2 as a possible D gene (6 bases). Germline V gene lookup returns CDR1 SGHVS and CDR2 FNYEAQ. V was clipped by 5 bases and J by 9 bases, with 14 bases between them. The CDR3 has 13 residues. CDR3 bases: TGTGCCAGCAGCCCCTACGGGGGAAGTGAGCAGTTCTTC. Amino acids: CASSPYGGSEQFF.

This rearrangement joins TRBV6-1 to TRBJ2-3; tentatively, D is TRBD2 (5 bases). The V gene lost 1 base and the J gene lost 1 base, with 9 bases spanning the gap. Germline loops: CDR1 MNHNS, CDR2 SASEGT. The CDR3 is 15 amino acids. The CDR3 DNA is TGTGCCAGCAGTGAAGGCACTAGTGGCACAGATACGCAGTATTTT. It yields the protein CASSEGTSGTDTQYF.

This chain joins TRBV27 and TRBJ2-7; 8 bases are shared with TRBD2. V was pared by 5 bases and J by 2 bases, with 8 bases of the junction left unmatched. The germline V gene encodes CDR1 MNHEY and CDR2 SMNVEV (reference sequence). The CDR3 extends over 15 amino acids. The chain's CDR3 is CASSPTSVPTYEQYF. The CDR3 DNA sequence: TGTGCCAGCAGTCCGACTAGCGTACCAACCTACGAGCAGTACTTC.

CDR3 residues: CASSSPNREEDQPQHF. The CDR3 DNA is TGTGCCAGCAGTTCCCCGAACAGGGAGGAAGATCAGCCCCAGCATTTT. This chain links TRBV6-6 with TRBJ1-5, with a tentative D call TRBD1 (6 bases). V was clipped by 4 bases and J by 5 bases, with 18 bases between them. The germline V gene has CDR1 MNHNY and CDR2 SVGAGI (reference sequence). This CDR3 spans 16 amino acids.

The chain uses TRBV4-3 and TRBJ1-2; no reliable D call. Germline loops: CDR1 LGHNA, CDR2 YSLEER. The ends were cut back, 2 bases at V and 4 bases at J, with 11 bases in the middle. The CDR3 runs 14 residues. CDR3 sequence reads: CASSQLIDGYGYTF. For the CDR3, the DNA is TGCGCCAGCAGCCAACTAATCGACGGCTATGGCTACACCTTC.

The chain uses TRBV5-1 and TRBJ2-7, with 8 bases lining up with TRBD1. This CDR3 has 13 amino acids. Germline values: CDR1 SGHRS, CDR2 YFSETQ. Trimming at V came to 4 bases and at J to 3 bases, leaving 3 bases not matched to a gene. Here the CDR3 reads CASSNTGGYEQYF. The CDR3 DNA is TGCGCCAGCAGCAACACAGGGGGCTACGAGCAGTACTTC.

The CDR3 nucleotides read TGTGCCAGCAGCTTGGCAACCCACGAGCAGTACTTC. Its translation: CASSLATHEQYF. The chain has TRBV11-2 and TRBJ2-7, with D unclear. CDR1 is SGHAT, CDR2 FQNNGV, per germline. This CDR3 spans 12 amino acids. Trimming pared 3 bases from V and 5 bases from J, leaving 8 bases between.